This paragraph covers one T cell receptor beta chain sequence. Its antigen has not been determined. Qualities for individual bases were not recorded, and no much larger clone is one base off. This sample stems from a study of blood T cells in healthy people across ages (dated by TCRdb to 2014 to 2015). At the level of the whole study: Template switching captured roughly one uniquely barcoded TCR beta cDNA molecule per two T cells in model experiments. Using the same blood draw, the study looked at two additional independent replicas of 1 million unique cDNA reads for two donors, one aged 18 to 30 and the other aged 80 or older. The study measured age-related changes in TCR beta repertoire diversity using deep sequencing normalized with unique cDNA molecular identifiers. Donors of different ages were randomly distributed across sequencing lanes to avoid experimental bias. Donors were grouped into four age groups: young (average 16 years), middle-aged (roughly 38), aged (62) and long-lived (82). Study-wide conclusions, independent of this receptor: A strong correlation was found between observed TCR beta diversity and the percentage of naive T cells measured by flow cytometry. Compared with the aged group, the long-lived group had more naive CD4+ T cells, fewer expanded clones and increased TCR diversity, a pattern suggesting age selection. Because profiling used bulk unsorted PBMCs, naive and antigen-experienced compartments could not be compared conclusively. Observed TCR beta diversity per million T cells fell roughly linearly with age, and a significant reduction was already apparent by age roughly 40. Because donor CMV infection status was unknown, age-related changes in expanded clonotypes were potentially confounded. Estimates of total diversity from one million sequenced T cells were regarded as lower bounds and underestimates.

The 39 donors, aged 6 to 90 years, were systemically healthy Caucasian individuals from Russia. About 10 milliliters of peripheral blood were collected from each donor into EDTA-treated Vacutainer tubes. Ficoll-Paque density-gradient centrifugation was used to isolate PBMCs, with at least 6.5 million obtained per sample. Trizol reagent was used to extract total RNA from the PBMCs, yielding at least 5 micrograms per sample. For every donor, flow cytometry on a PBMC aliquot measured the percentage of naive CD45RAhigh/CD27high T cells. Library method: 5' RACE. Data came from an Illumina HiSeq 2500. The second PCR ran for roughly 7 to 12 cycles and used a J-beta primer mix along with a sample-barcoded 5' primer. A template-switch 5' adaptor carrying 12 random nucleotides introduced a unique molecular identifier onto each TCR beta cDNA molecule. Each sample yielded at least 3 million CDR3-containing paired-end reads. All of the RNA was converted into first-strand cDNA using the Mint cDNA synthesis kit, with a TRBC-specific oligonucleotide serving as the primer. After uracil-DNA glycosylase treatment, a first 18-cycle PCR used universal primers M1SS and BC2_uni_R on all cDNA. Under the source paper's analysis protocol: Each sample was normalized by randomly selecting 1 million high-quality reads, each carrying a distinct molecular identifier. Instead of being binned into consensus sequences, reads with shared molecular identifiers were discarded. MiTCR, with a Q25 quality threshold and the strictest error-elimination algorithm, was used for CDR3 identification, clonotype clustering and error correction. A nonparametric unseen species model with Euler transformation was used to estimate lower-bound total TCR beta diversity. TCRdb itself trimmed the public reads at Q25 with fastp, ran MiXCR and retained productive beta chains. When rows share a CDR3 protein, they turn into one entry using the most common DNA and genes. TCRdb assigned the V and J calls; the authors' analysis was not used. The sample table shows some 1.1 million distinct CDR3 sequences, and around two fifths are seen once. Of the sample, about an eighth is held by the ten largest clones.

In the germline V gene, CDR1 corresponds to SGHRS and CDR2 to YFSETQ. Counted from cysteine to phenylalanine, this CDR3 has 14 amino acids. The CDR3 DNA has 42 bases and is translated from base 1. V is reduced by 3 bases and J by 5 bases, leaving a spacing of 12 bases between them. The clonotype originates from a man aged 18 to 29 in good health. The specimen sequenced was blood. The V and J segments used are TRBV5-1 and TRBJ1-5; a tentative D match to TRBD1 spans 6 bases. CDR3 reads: CASSWGGSDQPQHF. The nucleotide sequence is TGCGCCAGCAGCTGGGGGGGCAGCGATCAGCCCCAGCATTTT.